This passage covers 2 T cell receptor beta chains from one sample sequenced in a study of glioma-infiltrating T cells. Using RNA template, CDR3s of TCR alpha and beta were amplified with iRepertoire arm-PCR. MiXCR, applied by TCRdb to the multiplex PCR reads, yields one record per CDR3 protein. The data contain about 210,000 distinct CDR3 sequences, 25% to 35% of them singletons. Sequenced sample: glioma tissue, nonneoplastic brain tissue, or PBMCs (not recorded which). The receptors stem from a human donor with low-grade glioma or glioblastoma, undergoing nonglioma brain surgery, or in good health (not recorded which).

This CDR3 is CASSSFTSGNEQFF. Here the CDR3 DNA reads TGTGCCAGCAGTTCCTTCACTAGCGGAAATGAGCAGTTCTTC. This chain uses TRBV6-2 or TRBV6-3 with TRBJ2-1, with 8 positions matching TRBD2. The CDR3 covers 14 residues. The germline CDR1 and CDR2 sequences are MNHEY and SVGEGT. J lost 7 bases, V lost 4 bases, and 6 bases had no gene match.

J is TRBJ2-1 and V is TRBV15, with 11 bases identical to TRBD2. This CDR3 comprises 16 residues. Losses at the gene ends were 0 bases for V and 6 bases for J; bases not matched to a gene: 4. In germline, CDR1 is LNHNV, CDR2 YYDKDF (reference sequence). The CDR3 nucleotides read TGTGCCACCAGCAGAGAGACTAGCGGGATCCCCAATGAGCAGTTCTTC. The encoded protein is CATSRETSGIPNEQFF.